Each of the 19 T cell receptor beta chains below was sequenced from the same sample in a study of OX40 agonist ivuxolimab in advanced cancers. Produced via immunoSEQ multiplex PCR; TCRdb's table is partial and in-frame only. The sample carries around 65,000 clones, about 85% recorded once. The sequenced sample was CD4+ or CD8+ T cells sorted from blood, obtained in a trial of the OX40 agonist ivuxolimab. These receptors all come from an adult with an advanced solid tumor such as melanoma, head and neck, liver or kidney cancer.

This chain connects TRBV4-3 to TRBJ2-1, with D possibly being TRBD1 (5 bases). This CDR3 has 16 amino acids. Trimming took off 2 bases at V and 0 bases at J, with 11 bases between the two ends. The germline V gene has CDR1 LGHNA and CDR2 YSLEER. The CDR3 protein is CASSQRGQGSYNEQFF. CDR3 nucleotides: TGCGCCAGCAGCCAACGTGGGCAGGGCTCCTACAATGAGCAGTTCTTC.

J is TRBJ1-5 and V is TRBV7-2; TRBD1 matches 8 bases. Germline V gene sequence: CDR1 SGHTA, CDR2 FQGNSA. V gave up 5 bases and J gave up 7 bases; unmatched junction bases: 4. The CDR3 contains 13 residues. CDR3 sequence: CASSVQGGQPQHF. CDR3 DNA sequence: TGTGCCAGCAGCGTACAGGGGGGCCAGCCCCAGCATTTT.

The CDR3 nucleotides are TGTGCCACCAGCAGAGTAGGAGGGTCCGGGAGCTCCTATAATTCACCCCTCCACTTT. Its translation is CATSRVGGSGSSYNSPLHF. The chain is built from TRBV15 and TRBJ1-6; D is ambiguous. CDR1 and CDR2 from the germline V gene are LNHNV and YYDKDF (reference sequence). Between the trimmed V and J ends, which lost 1 base and 0 bases, there was a span of 16 bases. The CDR3 covers 19 residues.

The DNA of the CDR3 is TGTGCCAGCAGCTTAGTGGGGACTATCTCCTACAATGAGCAGTTCTTC. Protein product: CASSLVGTISYNEQFF. The V and J genes are TRBV11-3 and TRBJ2-1; 7 bases are shared with TRBD2. V lost 1 base to trimming and J lost 0 bases; unmatched junction nucleotides: 3. This CDR3 comprises 16 residues. CDR1 and CDR2 (germline): SGHNT, YENEEA.

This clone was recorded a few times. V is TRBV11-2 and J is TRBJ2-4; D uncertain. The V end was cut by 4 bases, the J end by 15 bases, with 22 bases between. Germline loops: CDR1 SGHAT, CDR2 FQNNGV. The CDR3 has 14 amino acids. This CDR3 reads CASSSSASAAPSYF. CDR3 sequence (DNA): TGTGCCAGCAGCTCCTCGGCCTCTGCGGCCCCGTCGTACTTC.

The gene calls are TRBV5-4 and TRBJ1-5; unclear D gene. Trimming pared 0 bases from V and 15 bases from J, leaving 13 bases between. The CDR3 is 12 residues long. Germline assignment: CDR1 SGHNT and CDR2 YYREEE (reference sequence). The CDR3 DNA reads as TGTGCCAGCAGCTTGGACCAGCGGGTTTGGCATTTT. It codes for CASSLDQRVWHF.

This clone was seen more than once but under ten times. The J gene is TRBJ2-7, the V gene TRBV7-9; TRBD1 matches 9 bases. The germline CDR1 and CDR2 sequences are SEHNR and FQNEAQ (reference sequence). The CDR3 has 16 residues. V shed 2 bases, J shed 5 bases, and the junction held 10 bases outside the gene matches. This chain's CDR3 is CASSLFGTGLSNEQYF. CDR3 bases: TGTGCCAGCAGCTTATTTGGGACAGGGCTGTCCAACGAGCAGTACTTC.

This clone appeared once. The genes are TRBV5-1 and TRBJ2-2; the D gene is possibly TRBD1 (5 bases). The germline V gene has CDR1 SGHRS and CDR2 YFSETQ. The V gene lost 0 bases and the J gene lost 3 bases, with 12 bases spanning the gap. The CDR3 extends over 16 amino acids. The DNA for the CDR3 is TGCGCCAGCAGCTTGGCCGAAAGCAGGGACACCGGGGAGCTGTTTTTT. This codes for CASSLAESRDTGELFF.

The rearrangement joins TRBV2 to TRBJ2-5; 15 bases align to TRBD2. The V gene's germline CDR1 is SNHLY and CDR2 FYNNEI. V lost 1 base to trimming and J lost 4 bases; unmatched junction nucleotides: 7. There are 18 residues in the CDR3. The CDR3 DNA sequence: TGTGCCAGCAGTGAAGGGACTAGCGGGGGGGCGTGGGGAGAGACCCAGTACTTC. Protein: CASSEGTSGGAWGETQYF.

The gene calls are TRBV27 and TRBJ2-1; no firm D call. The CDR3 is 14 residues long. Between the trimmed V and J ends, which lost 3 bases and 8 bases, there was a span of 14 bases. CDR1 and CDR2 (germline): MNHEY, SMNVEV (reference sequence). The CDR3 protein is CASSFGAPSDEQFF. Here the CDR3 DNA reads TGTGCCAGCAGTTTCGGCGCCCCGTCCGATGAGCAGTTCTTC.

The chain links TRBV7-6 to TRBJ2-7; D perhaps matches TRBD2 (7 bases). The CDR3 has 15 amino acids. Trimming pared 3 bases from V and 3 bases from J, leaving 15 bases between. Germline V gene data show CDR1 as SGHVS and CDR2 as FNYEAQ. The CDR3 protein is CASSLGGPAGYEQYF. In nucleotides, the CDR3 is TGTGCCAGCAGCTTGGGGGGGCCCGCTGGCTACGAGCAGTACTTC.

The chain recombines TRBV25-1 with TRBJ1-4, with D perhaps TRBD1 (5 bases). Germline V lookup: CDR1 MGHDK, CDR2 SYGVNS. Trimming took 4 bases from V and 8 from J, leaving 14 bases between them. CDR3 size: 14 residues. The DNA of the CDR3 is TGTGCCAGCAGTGTTGGCAGGGATAAAGAAAAACTGTTTTTT. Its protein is CASSVGRDKEKLFF. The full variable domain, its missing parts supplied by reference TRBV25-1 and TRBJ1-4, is EADIYQTPRYLVIGTGKKITLECSQTMGHDKMYWYQQDPGMELHLIHYSYGVNSTEKGDLSSESTVSRIRTEHFPLTLESARPSHTSQYLCASSVGRDKEKLFFGSGTQLSVL.

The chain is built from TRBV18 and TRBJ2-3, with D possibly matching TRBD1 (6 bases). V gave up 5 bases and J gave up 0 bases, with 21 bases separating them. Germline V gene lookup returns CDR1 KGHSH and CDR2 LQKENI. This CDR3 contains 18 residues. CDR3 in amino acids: CASSAQGPNLRSTDTQYF. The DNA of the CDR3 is TGTGCCAGCTCAGCCCAGGGGCCGAACCTCAGGAGCACAGATACGCAGTATTTT.

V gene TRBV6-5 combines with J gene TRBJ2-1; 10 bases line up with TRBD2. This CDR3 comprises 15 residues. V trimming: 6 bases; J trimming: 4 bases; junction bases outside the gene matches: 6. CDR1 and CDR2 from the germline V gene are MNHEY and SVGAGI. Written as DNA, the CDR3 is TGTGCCAGCAGACCAAGGACTAGCGGATACAATGAGCAGTTCTTC. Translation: CASRPRTSGYNEQFF.

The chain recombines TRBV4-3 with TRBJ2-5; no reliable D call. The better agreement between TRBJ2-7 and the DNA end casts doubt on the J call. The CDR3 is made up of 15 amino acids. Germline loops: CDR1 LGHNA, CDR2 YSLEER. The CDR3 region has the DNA TGCGCCAGCAGCCGGCACGGGTCCCAGGCCTACGAGCAGTACTTC. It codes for CASSRHGSQAYEQYF.

The CDR3 DNA reads TGTGCCAGCAGCTTGTGGTCCTTCCAAGAGACCCAGTACTTC. Its protein product is CASSLWSFQETQYF. The V gene is TRBV11-2, the J gene TRBJ2-5; no definite D call. The germline V gene encodes CDR1 SGHAT and CDR2 FQNNGV. The ends were cut back, 3 bases at V and 1 base at J, with 9 bases in the middle. The CDR3 runs 14 residues.

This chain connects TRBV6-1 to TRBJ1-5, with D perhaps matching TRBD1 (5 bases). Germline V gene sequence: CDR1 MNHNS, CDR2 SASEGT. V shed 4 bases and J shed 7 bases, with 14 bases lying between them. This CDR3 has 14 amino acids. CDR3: CASSVRQGGQPQHF. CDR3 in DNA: TGTGCCAGCAGTGTCCGGCAGGGCGGGCAGCCCCAGCATTTT.

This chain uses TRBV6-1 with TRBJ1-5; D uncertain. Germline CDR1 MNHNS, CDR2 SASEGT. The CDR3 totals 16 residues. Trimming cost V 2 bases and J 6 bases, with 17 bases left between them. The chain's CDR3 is CASSESVGQGIQPQHF. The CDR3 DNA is TGTGCCAGCAGTGAATCGGTAGGGCAAGGGATTCAGCCCCAGCATTTT.

This CDR3 is CASSLHPGQGADEQYF. CDR3 coding DNA: TGCGCCAGCAGCTTGCATCCGGGACAGGGGGCCGACGAGCAGTACTTC. The genes are TRBV5-1 and TRBJ2-7, with 12 nucleotides matching TRBD1. The ends lost 1 base at V and 5 bases at J; junction bases unmatched: 7. The length of the CDR3 is 16 residues. Germline loops: CDR1 SGHRS, CDR2 YFSETQ. The full variable domain, in which reference TRBV5-1 and TRBJ2-7 provide the parts outside the CDR3, is KAGVTQTPRYLIKTRGQQVTLSCSPISGHRSVSWYQQTPGQGLQFLFEYFSETQRNKGNFPGRFSGRQFSNSRSEMNVSTLELGDSALYLCASSLHPGQGADEQYFGPGTRLTVT.